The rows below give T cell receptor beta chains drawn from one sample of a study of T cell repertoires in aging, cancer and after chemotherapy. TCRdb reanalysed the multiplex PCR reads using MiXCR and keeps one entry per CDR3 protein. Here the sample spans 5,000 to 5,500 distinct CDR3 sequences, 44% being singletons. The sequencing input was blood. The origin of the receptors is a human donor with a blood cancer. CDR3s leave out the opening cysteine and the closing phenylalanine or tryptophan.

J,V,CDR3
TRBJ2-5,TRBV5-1,ASSRQRGGRETQY
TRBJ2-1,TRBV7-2,ASSLGGTYNEQF
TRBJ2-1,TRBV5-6,ASSFQGGTNEQF
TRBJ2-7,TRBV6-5,ASSYSGQGVSYEQY
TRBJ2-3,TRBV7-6,ASSSTSGGTDTQY
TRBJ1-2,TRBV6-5,ASSAYRGLAGYT
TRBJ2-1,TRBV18,ASGEEGTSWF
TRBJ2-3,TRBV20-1,SAEGGAGVTDTQY
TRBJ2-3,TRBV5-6,ASSSLAGNTDTQY
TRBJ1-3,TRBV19,ASSIVGFSGNTIY
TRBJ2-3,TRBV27,ASSLAGGPEY
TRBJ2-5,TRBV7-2,ASSTSLPEGMETQY
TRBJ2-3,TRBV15,ATSRSGGIFSDTQY
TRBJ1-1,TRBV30,AWRPVGGSRTEAF
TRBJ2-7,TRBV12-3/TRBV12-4,ASSSSGRGYEQY
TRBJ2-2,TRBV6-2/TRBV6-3,ASSAGTGGTGELF
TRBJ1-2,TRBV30,AWSSAIYGYT
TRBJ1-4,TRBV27,ASSSNEKLF
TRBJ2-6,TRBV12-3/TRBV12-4,ASSLGGGMGANVLT
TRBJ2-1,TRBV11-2,ASSQLAGEWF
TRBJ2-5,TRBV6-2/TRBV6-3,ASSPGRMPTGETQY
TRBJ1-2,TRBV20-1,SAEQFGEGYT
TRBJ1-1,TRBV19,ASSLGGTQNTEAF
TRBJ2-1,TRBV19,ASSIVSLAGVAYNEQF
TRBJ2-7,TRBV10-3,ASSLKLAGGPKAYEQY
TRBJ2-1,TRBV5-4,ASSLVGVYRTSYNEQF
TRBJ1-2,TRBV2,ASTQYGYT
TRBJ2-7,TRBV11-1,ASSPDRGSEQY
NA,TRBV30,AWSVGVNSPLH
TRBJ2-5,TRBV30,AWMETQY
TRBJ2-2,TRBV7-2,ASSLGVEVGELF
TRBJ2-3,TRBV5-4,ASSLATGSSTDTQY
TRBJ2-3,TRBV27,ASRSRQGARTDTQY
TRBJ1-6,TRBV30,AWSPGTAYNSPLH
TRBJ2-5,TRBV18,ASSLKWRQGRQETQY
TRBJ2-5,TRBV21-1,ASSKGASGDEETQY
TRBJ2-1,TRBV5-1,ASSLDTGDYNEQF
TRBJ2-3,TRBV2,ASSTGTDTQY
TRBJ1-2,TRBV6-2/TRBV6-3,ASRQDTGNYGYT
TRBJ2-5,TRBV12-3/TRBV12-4,ASSFSSQETQY
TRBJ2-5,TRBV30,AWSVGRRHQETQY
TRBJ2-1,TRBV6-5,ASSYSGGQNEQF
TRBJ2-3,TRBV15,ATSRDGRTSSTDTQY
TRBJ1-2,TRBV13,ASSLRGYNYGYT
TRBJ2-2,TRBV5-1,ASRVGSANTGELF
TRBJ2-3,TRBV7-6,ASSPLGSGGTDTQY
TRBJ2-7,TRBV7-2,ASSFRGGYEQY
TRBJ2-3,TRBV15,ATSREMSGTDTQY
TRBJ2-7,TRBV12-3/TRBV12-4,ASSSGQGAYEQY
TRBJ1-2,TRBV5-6,ASSLVEGPRKGGYT
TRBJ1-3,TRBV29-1,SALRRGTGNTIY
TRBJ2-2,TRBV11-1,ASGVEMNTGELF
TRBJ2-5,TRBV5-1,ASSFSSGQETQY
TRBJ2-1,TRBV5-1,ASSFRSSGGNEQF
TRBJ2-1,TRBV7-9,ASSLGPAGRVNEQF
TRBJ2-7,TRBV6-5,ASSYGREGPYEQY
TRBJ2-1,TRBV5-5,ASSSSGTSLSLNYNEQF
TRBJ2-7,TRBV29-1,SVSGAGLDAQY
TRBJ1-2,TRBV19,ASSPRTGEVGYT
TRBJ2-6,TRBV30,ASSGVSGANVLT